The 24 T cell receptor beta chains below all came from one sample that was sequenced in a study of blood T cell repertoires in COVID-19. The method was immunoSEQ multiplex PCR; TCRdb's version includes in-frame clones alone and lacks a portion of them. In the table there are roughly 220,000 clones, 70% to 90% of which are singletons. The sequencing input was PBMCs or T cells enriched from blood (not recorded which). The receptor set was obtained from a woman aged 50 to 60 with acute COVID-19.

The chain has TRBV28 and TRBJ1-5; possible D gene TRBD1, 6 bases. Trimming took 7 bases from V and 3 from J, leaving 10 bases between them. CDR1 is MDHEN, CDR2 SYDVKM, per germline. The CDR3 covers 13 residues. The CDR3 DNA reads TGTGCCAGCAAGGACAGACTCAATCAGCCCCAGCATTTT. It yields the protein CASKDRLNQPQHF.

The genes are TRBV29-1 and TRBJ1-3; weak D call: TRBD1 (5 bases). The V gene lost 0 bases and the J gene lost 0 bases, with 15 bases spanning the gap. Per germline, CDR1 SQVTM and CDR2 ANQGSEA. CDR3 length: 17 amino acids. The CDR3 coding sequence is TGCAGCGTTGAAGATCTTTTAAGGGGTAGCTCTGGAAACACCATATATTTT. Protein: CSVEDLLRGSSGNTIYF.

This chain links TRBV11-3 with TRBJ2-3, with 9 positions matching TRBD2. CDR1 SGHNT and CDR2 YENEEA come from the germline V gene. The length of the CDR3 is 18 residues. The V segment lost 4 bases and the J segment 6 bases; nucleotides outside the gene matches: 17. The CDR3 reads CASSSGRRLAGKADTQYF. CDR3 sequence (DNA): TGTGCCAGCAGCTCGGGGCGTAGGCTAGCGGGGAAGGCGGATACGCAGTATTTT.

The chain's CDR3 is CASSSGSEQYF. The CDR3 DNA reads TGTGCCAGCAGTTCCGGGAGTGAGCAGTACTTC. The chain is built from TRBV6-5 and TRBJ2-7; D might be TRBD2 (6 bases). V lost 4 bases, J lost 7 bases, and 8 bases lay in between. This CDR3 comprises 11 residues. The germline V gene encodes CDR1 MNHEY and CDR2 SVGAGI.

DNA for the CDR3: TGTGCCAGCAGCGTTTCCCTTGAGTACGAGCAGTACTTC. Protein product: CASSVSLEYEQYF. V is TRBV9 and J is TRBJ2-7, with unresolved D. CDR1 is SGDLS, CDR2 YYNGEE, per germline. Trimming left V 2 bases short and J 4 bases short, with 10 bases between. This CDR3 has 13 amino acids.

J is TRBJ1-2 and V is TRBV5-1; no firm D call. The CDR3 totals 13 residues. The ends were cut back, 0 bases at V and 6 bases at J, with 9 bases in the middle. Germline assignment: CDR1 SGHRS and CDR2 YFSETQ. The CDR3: CASSLVGRDGYTF. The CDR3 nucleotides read TGCGCCAGCAGCTTGGTGGGCAGAGATGGCTACACCTTC.

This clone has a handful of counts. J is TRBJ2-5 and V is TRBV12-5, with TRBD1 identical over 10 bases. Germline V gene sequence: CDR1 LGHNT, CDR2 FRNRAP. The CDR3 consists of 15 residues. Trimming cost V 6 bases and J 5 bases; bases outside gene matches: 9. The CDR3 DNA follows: TGTGCTAGTGGGACCGGGACAGGGGTAGGGGAGACCCAGTACTTC. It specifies CASGTGTGVGETQYF.

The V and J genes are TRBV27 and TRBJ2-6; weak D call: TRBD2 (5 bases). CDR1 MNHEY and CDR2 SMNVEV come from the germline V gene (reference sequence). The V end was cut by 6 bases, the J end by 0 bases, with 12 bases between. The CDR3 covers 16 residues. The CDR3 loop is CASSFRGYSGANVLTF. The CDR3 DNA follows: TGTGCCAGCAGCTTTCGGGGTTACTCTGGGGCCAACGTCCTGACTTTC.

The DNA of the CDR3 is TGCGCCAGCAGCCTCGGGGGTCCTAGCACAGATACGCAGTATTTT. Its protein is CASSLGGPSTDTQYF. V gene TRBV5-1 combines with J gene TRBJ2-3, with D possibly being TRBD2 (6 bases). CDR1 SGHRS and CDR2 YFSETQ come from the germline V gene. Trimming pared 4 bases from V and 0 bases from J, leaving 12 bases between. The CDR3 length is 15 residues. The whole variable domain, remainder taken from reference TRBV5-1 and TRBJ2-3, is KAGVTQTPRYLIKTRGQQVTLSCSPISGHRSVSWYQQTPGQGLQFLFEYFSETQRNKGNFPGRFSGRQFSNSRSEMNVSTLELGDSALYLCASSLGGPSTDTQYFGPGTRLTVL.

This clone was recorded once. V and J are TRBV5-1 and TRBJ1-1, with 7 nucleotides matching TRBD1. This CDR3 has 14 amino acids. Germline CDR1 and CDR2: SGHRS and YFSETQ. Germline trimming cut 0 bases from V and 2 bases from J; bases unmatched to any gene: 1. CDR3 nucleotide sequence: TGCGCCAGCAGCTTGGGAGGGGGCAACACTGAAGCTTTCTTT. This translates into CASSLGGGNTEAFF.

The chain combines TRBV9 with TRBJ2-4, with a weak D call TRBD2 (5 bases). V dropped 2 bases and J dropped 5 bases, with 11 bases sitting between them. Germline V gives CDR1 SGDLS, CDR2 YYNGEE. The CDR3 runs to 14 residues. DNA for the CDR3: TGTGCCAGCAGCGTCGGGATCCGCCAAAACATTCAGTACTTC. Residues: CASSVGIRQNIQYF. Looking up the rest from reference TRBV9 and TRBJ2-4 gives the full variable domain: DSGVTQTPKHLITATGQRVTLRCSPRSGDLSVYWYQQSLDQGLQFLIQYYNGEERAKGNILERFSAQQFPDLHSELNLSSLELGDSALYFCASSVGIRQNIQYFGAGTRLSVL.

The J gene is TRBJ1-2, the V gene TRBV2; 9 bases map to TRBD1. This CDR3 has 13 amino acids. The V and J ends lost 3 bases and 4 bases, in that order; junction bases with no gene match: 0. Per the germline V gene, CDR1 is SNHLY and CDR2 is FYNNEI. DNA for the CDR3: TGTGCCAGCAGTGAGGGACAGGGCTATGGCTACACCTTC. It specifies CASSEGQGYGYTF.

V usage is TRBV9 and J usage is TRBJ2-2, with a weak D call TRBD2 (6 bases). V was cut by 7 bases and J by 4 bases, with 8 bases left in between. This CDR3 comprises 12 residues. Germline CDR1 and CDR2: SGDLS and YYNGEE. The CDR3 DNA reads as TGTGCCAGCCAGGGAGGCACCGGGGAGCTGTTTTTT. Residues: CASQGGTGELFF.

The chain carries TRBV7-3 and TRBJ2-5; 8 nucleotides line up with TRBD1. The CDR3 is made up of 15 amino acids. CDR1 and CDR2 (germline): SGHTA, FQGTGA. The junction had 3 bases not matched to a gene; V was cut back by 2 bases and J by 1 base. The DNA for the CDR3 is TGTGCCAGCAGCTTAGGACAGGGCCCCCAAGAGACCCAGTACTTC. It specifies CASSLGQGPQETQYF.

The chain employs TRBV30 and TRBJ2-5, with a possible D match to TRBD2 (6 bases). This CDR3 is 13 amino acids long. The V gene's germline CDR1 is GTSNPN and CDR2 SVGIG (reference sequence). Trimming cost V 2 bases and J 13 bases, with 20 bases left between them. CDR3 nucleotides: TGTGCCTGGAGTTACGATTGCGGGGTTTTCTTGTACTTC. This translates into CAWSYDCGVFLYF. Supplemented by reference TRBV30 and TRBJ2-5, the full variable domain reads SQTIHQWPATLVQPVGSPLSLECTVEGTSNPNLYWYRQAAGRGLQLLFYSVGIGQISSEVPQNLSASRPQDRQFILSSKKLLLSDSGFYLCAWSYDCGVFLYFGPGTRLLVL.

For the CDR3, the DNA is TGTGCCAGCAAGCCGGGACAGGTCAATCAGCCCCAGCATTTT. Translated, it gives CASKPGQVNQPQHF. The chain employs TRBV2 and TRBJ1-5, with 8 bases aligning to TRBD1. Per the germline V gene, CDR1 is SNHLY and CDR2 is FYNNEI. Trimming removed 7 bases from V and 3 bases from J; junction bases left unmatched: 5. The CDR3 contains 14 residues. The whole variable domain, filled in from reference TRBV2 and TRBJ1-5, reads EPEVTQTPSHQVTQMGQEVILRCVPISNHLYFYWYRQILGQKVEFLVSFYNNEISEKSEIFDDQFSVERPDGSNFTLKIRSTKLEDSAMYFCASKPGQVNQPQHFGDGTRLSIL.

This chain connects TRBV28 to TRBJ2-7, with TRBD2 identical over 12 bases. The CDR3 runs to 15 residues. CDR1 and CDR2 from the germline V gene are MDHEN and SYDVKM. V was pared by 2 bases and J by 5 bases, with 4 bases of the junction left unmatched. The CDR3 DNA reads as TGTGCCAGCAGTTTAAGACTAGCGGGAGAGGACGAGCAGTACTTC. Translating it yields CASSLRLAGEDEQYF.

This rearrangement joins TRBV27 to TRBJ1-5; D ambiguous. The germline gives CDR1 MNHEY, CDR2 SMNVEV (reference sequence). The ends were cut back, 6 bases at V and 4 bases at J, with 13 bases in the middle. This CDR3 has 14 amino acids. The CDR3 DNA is TGTGCCAGCAGACCATCGGGTGGGAATCAGCCCCAGCATTTT. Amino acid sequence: CASRPSGGNQPQHF.

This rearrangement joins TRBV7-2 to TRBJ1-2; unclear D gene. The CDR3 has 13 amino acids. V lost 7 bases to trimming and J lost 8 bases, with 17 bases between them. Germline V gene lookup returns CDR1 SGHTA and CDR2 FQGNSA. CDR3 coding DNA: TGTGCCAGCACCCTCCCAGGAACTGAGGGCTACACCTTC. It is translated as CASTLPGTEGYTF.

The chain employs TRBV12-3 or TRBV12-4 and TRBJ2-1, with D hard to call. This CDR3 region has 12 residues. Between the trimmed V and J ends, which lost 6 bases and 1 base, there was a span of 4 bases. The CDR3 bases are TGTGCCAGCAGGACTTCCTACAATGAGCAGTTCTTC. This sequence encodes CASRTSYNEQFF.

The CDR3 is CASRLHRGQDQPQHF. CDR3 DNA sequence: TGTGCCAGCAGACTTCACAGGGGGCAGGATCAGCCCCAGCATTTT. The chain uses TRBV6-5 and TRBJ1-5, with 9 bases fitting TRBD1. The CDR3 contains 15 residues. Trimming at V came to 6 bases and at J to 5 bases, leaving 8 bases not matched to a gene. Germline values: CDR1 MNHEY, CDR2 SVGAGI.

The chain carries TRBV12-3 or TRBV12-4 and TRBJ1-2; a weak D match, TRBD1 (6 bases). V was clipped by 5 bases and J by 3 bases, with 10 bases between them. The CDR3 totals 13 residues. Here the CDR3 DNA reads TGTGCCAGCAGTACAGGGTCCTACTATGGCTACACCTTC. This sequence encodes CASSTGSYYGYTF.

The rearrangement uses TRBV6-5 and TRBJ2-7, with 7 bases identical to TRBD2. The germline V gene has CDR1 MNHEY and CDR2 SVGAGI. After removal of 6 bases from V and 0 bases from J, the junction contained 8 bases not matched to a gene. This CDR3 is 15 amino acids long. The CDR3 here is CASSRSGLDSYEQYF. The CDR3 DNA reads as TGTGCCAGCAGCCGCTCTGGACTAGACTCCTACGAGCAGTACTTC.

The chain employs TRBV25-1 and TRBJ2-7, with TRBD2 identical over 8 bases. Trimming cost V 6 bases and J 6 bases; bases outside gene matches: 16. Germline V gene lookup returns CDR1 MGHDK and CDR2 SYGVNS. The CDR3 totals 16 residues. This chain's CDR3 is CASSPSPGLVTSEQYF. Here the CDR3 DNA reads TGTGCCAGCAGCCCGTCACCGGGACTAGTAACGAGCGAGCAGTACTTC.